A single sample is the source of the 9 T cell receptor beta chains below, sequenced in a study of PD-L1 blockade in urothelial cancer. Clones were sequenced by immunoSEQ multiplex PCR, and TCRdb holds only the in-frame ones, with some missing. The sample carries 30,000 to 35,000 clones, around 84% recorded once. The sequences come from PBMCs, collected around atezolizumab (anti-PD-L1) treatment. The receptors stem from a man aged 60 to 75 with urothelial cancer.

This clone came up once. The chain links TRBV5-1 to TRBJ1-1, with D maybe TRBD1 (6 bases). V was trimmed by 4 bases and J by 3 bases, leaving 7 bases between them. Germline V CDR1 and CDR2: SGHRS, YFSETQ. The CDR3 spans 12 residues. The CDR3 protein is CASSTGYTEAFF. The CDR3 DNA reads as TGCGCCAGCAGCACAGGGTACACTGAAGCTTTCTTT.

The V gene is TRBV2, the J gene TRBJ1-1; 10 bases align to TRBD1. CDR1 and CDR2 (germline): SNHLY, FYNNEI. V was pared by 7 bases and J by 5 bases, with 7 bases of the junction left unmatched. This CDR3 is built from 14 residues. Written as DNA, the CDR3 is TGTGCCAGCACCTATCGACAGGGGGCGACTGAAGCTTTCTTT. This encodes CASTYRQGATEAFF. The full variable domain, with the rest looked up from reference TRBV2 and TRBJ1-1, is EPEVTQTPSHQVTQMGQEVILRCVPISNHLYFYWYRQILGQKVEFLVSFYNNEISEKSEIFDDQFSVERPDGSNFTLKIRSTKLEDSAMYFCASTYRQGATEAFFGQGTRLTVV.

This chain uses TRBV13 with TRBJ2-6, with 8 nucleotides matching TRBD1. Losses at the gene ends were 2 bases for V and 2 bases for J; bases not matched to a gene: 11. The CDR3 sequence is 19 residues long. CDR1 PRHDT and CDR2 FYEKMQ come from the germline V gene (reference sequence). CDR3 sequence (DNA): TGTGCCAGCAGCTTATTCTCCCAGGGGGCCTCACCTGGGGCCAACGTCCTGACTTTC. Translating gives CASSLFSQGASPGANVLTF.

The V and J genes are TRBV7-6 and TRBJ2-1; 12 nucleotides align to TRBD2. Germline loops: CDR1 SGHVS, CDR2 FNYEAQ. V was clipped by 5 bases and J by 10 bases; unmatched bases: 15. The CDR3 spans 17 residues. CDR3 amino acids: CASSPTGLAGITGEQFF. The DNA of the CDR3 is TGTGCCAGCAGCCCAACCGGACTAGCGGGGATCACTGGGGAGCAGTTCTTC. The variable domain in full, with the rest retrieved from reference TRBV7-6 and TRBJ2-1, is GAGVSQSPRYKVTKRGQDVALRCDPISGHVSLYWYRQALGQGPEFLTYFNYEAQQDKSGLPNDRFSAERPEGSISTLTIQRTEQRDSAMYRCASSPTGLAGITGEQFFGPGTRLTVL.

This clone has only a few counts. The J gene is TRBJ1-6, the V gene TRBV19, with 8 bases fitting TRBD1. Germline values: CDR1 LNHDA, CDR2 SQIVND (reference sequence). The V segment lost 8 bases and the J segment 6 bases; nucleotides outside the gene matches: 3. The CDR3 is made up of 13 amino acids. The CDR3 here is CASGDRSNSPLHF. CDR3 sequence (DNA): TGTGCCAGTGGGGACAGGAGTAATTCACCCCTCCACTTT.

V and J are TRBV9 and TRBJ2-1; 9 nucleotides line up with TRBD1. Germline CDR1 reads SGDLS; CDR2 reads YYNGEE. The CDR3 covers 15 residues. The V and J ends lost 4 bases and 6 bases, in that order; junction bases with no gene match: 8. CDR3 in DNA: TGTGCCAGCAGCTTTTCGGGGACAGGGCCCAATGAGCAGTTCTTC. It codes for CASSFSGTGPNEQFF.

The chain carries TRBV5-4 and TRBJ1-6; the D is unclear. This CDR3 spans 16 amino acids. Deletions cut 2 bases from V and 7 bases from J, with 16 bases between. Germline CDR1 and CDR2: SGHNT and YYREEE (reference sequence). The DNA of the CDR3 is TGTGCCAGCAGCTTTCCCGATATCGGGAGCAATTCACCCCTCCACTTT. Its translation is CASSFPDIGSNSPLHF.

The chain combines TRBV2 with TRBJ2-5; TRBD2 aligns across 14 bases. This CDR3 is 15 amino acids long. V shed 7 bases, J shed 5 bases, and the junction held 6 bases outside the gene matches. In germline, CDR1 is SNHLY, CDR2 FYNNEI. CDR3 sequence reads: CASTPTSGGAETQYF. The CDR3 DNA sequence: TGTGCCAGCACTCCGACTAGCGGGGGGGCCGAGACCCAGTACTTC.

CDR3 bases: TGTGCCAGCAGTCAACAGGGGGCTGGGGGTTCTAATGAAAAACTGTTTTTT. Translated: CASSQQGAGGSNEKLFF. V usage is TRBV28 and J usage is TRBJ1-4, with 9 bases aligning to TRBD1. The CDR3 runs to 17 residues. The V segment lost 5 bases and the J segment 3 bases; nucleotides outside the gene matches: 10. The germline CDR1 and CDR2 sequences are MDHEN and SYDVKM.